The 27 T cell receptor beta chains below come from one sample, sequenced in a study of CD8 T cells in Susac syndrome (dated by TCRdb to about 2019). Libraries were constructed by the immunoSEQ multiplex PCR assay. RNA was extracted using the RNeasy kit, and roughly 0.45 to 1 microgram was reverse transcribed with random hexamers. Using fastp trimming at Q25 and MiXCR clonotype assembly, TCRdb reanalyzed the public sequencing data and kept in-frame beta chains. Here each entry gathers all rows of one CDR3 protein and keeps the most common genes and DNA. This sample comprises around 270,000 distinct CDR3 sequences, roughly 85% of them detected only once. Roughly 0.21% of the sample belongs to the ten largest clones. Sequenced material: CD8+ T cells from PBMCs. These TCRs come from a human donor with multiple sclerosis.

The chain carries TRBV7-8 and TRBJ2-7; TRBD1 matches 9 bases. The CDR3 spans 16 residues. V shed 4 bases, J shed 0 bases, and the junction held 7 bases outside the gene matches. In germline, CDR1 is SGHVS, CDR2 FQNEAQ. CDR3 amino acids: CASSWGQGQSSYEQYF. The CDR3 bases are TGTGCCAGCAGCTGGGGACAGGGACAGAGCTCCTACGAGCAGTACTTC.

The V gene is TRBV30, the J gene TRBJ1-1; D is uncertain. Trimming stripped 2 bases from V and 1 base from J, with 5 bases between. The germline gives CDR1 GTSNPN, CDR2 SVGIG (reference sequence). This CDR3 region has 12 residues. The CDR3 DNA reads TGTGCCTGGAGTAGGGCGAACACTGAAGCTTTCTTT. It codes for CAWSRANTEAFF.

The chain has TRBV28 and TRBJ2-2, with 13 bases identical to TRBD2. Germline V gives CDR1 MDHEN, CDR2 SYDVKM. The CDR3 is made up of 21 amino acids. V trimming: 5 bases; J trimming: 1 base; junction bases outside the gene matches: 16. The CDR3 region has the DNA TGTGCCAGCAGTACGAGGACTAGCGGGAGACTACAAAACTTGAACACCGGGGAGCTGTTTTTT. This sequence encodes CASSTRTSGRLQNLNTGELFF.

CDR3 DNA: TGTGCCAGCAGCTTATTAATACGGGGGGAGCTGTTTTTT. Its translation: CASSLLIRGELFF. The genes are TRBV7-9 and TRBJ2-2; D unclear. Germline V CDR1 and CDR2: SEHNR, FQNEAQ (reference sequence). The V end lost 2 bases, the J end lost 8 bases, and 9 bases lay between the germline ends. The CDR3 extends over 13 amino acids.

The chain couples TRBV28 to TRBJ2-7, with 11 bases identical to TRBD1. The CDR3 consists of 15 residues. The junction had 5 bases not matched to a gene; V was cut back by 3 bases and J by 4 bases. Germline V lookup: CDR1 MDHEN, CDR2 SYDVKM. CDR3 loop: CASSFLGQGVYEQYF. The CDR3 nucleotides are TGTGCCAGCAGTTTCTTGGGACAGGGGGTTTACGAGCAGTACTTC.

Concerning this clonotype: At one of its ends the junction is not consistent with the germline gene, which may arise from a read error. The chain has TRBV28 and TRBJ1-5; D not resolved. The germline V gene encodes CDR1 MDHEN and CDR2 SYDVKM. The CDR3 consists of 15 residues. The CDR3 here is CASSLISGSTQPQHF. The CDR3 bases are TGTGCCAGCAGTTTGATTAGTGGTAGCACTCAGCCCCAGCATTTT.

The chain employs TRBV24-1 and TRBJ2-3; 8 bases line up with TRBD2. The CDR3 sequence is 16 residues long. Germline-derived CDR1 and CDR2 are KGHDR and SFDVKD. J lost 3 bases, V lost 2 bases, and 6 bases had no gene match. The CDR3 here is CATSDWTSSSTDTQYF. The CDR3 region has the DNA TGTGCCACCAGTGATTGGACTAGCTCTAGTACAGATACGCAGTATTTT.

For the CDR3, the DNA is TGTGCCAGCAGCTTAGAAGGCTGGAATCAGCCCCAGCATTTT. Its translation is CASSLEGWNQPQHF. This chain links TRBV7-9 with TRBJ1-5; D uncertain. The germline V gene has CDR1 SEHNR and CDR2 FQNEAQ (reference sequence). Trimming cost V 1 base and J 4 bases, with 8 bases left between them. CDR3 length: 14 amino acids.

For the CDR3, the DNA is TGCAGTGCCCCGGTTCTCCAGAACACTGAAGCTTTCTTT. Protein: CSAPVLQNTEAFF. This chain uses TRBV20-1 with TRBJ1-1; D unclear. Germline CDR1 and CDR2: DFQATT and SNEGSKA (reference sequence). Trimming removed 6 bases from V and 1 base from J, with 12 bases in between. The CDR3 runs 13 residues.

The chain has TRBV7-2 and TRBJ1-2; 9 bases are shared with TRBD1. CDR3 length: 14 residues. Per germline, CDR1 SGHTA and CDR2 FQGNSA. V lost 5 bases and J lost 7; bases outside the gene matches: 8. The DNA for the CDR3 is TGTGCCAGCAGCGGAATCACAGGGGGCCCTGGCTACACCTTC. It codes for CASSGITGGPGYTF. Drawing the rest from reference TRBV7-2 and TRBJ1-2, the complete variable domain is GAGVSQSPSNKVTEKGKDVELRCDPISGHTALYWYRQSLGQGLEFLIYFQGNSAPDKSGLPSDRFSAERTGGSVSTLTIQRTQQEDSAVYLCASSGITGGPGYTFGSGTRLTVV.

The chain uses TRBV21-1 and TRBJ2-5; no DNA check was done on the table's D call, TRBD2. TRBV21-1 is assigned pseudogene status. The CDR3 extends over 16 amino acids. The CDR3 DNA is TGTGCCGCCCAGATAAGGGGCGTAGCGGGGAAAGAGACCCAGTACTTC. As protein: CAAQIRGVAGKETQYF.

V gene TRBV12-3 or TRBV12-4 combines with J gene TRBJ2-7; 10 positions agree with TRBD1. The CDR3 runs 15 residues. After removal of 6 bases from V and 5 bases from J, the junction contained 10 bases not matched to a gene. The CDR3 region is CASSSRTGGSHEQYF. As DNA, the CDR3 is TGTGCCAGCAGCTCTAGGACAGGGGGAAGCCACGAGCAGTACTTC.

This clonotype was found once. V usage is TRBV7-8 and J usage is TRBJ2-7; D might be TRBD1 (5 bases). Trimming shortened V by 7 bases and J by 3 bases, and 13 bases separated the two germline ends. The germline V gene has CDR1 SGHVS and CDR2 FQNEAQ. The CDR3 sequence is 13 residues long. DNA for the CDR3: TGTGCCAGCATCCCCGGCAGGGACTACGAGCAGTACTTC. Amino acids: CASIPGRDYEQYF.

The CDR3 protein is CASSLRRGAYNEQFF. The CDR3 region has the DNA TGTGCCAGCAGCTTACGGCGGGGAGCCTACAATGAGCAGTTCTTC. The V call is TRBV7-2, the J call TRBJ2-1; weak D call: TRBD2 (6 bases). The length of the CDR3 is 15 residues. Germline lookup yields CDR1 SGHTA and CDR2 FQGNSA. V lost 2 bases and J lost 2, with 10 bases in between.

The V call is TRBV5-6, the J call TRBJ1-3, with TRBD1 identical over 7 bases. V shed 4 bases, J shed 0 bases, and the junction held 4 bases outside the gene matches. This CDR3 is 15 amino acids long. The germline gives CDR1 SGHDT, CDR2 YYEEEE. CDR3 protein: CASSISGGSGNTIYF. The CDR3 DNA follows: TGTGCCAGCAGCATTTCAGGGGGCTCTGGAAACACCATATATTTT.

The chain is built from TRBV30 and TRBJ1-1; D uncertain. CDR3 length: 12 amino acids. The V end lost 0 bases, the J end lost 3 bases, and 5 bases lay between the germline ends. The germline V gene encodes CDR1 GTSNPN and CDR2 SVGIG (reference sequence). The DNA for the CDR3 is TGTGCCTGGAGTGTTTTCCACACTGAAGCTTTCTTT. This translates into CAWSVFHTEAFF.

This clonotype was seen just once. The genes are TRBV2 and TRBJ2-1; 8 bases fit TRBD2. CDR3 length: 17 residues. Per the germline V gene, CDR1 is SNHLY and CDR2 is FYNNEI. J lost 10 bases, V lost 5 bases, and 19 bases had no gene match. The CDR3 DNA is TGTGCCAGCAGTATACGATTAGCGGGGTCTGGCGAAGTCGAGCAGTTCTTC. This sequence encodes CASSIRLAGSGEVEQFF.

This sequence joins TRBV5-4 and TRBJ1-3, with D unclear. CDR1 is SGHNT, CDR2 YYREEE, per germline (reference sequence). V lost 3 bases to trimming and J lost 0 bases, with 13 bases between them. CDR3 size: 16 residues. In nucleotides, the CDR3 is TGTGCCAGCAGCTACCCAGACTCGAGCTCTGGAAACACCATATATTTT. Translated, it gives CASSYPDSSSGNTIYF. Combining the CDR3 with reference TRBV5-4 and TRBJ1-3 gives the whole variable domain ETGVTQSPTHLIKTRGQQVTLRCSSQSGHNTVSWYQQALGQGPQFIFQYYREEENGRGNFPPRFSGLQFPNYSSELNVNALELDDSALYLCASSYPDSSSGNTIYFGEGSWLTVV.

V and J are TRBV6-5 and TRBJ2-7; TRBD1 is a possible D gene (6 bases). Germline CDR1 MNHEY, CDR2 SVGAGI. This CDR3 region has 12 residues. V was trimmed by 7 bases and J by 4 bases, leaving 11 bases between them. This CDR3 reads CASTTTGYEQYF. In DNA form, the CDR3 reads TGTGCCAGCACCACAACAGGGTACGAGCAGTACTTC.

J is TRBJ2-5 and V is TRBV12-5; TRBD1 might be the D (6 bases). There are 14 residues in the CDR3. V lost 5 bases and J lost 3, with 13 bases in between. Germline loops: CDR1 LGHNT, CDR2 FRNRAP. The CDR3 sequence is CASGTWTDEETQYF. In DNA form, the CDR3 reads TGTGCTAGTGGTACCTGGACAGATGAAGAGACCCAGTACTTC.

The chain recombines TRBV28 with TRBJ1-5; the D gene is possibly TRBD1 (6 bases). The V end was cut by 3 bases, the J end by 3 bases, with 15 bases between. This CDR3 comprises 16 residues. Germline CDR1 reads MDHEN; CDR2 reads SYDVKM. CDR3 sequence: CASSLEGQRVNQPQHF. CDR3 DNA: TGTGCCAGCAGTTTGGAGGGACAAAGGGTCAATCAGCCCCAGCATTTT.

This chain links TRBV28 with TRBJ2-4, with D possibly called TRBD1 or TRBD2 (5 bases each). The CDR3 totals 14 residues. Trimming shortened V by 5 bases and J by 10 bases, and 18 bases separated the two germline ends. Looked up from germline, CDR1 is MDHEN and CDR2 is SYDVKM. CDR3 sequence reads: CASSRDGFEVIQYF. In nucleotides, the CDR3 is TGTGCCAGCAGTCGGGACGGCTTTGAGGTGATTCAGTACTTC. Full variable domain (missing parts from reference TRBV28 and TRBJ2-4): DVKVTQSSRYLVKRTGEKVFLECVQDMDHENMFWYRQDPGLGLRLIYFSYDVKMKEKGDIPEGYSVSREKKERFSLILESASTNQTSMYLCASSRDGFEVIQYFGAGTRLSVL.

The chain carries TRBV6-2 or TRBV6-3 and TRBJ1-4; no firm D call. The V gene lost 8 bases and the J gene lost 8 bases, with 12 bases spanning the gap. The CDR3 sequence is 12 residues long. From germline, CDR1 is MNHEY and CDR2 SVGEGT. Here the CDR3 reads CASGPIREKLFF. CDR3 bases: TGTGCCAGCGGACCTATACGGGAAAAACTGTTTTTT.

The chain has TRBV6-5 and TRBJ2-1; 12 positions match TRBD1. Germline values: CDR1 MNHEY, CDR2 SVGAGI. The CDR3 covers 18 residues. V trimming: 0 bases; J trimming: 6 bases; junction bases outside the gene matches: 9. The CDR3 loop reads CASSYSSLRGQGANEQFF. The CDR3 DNA reads as TGTGCCAGCAGTTACTCTTCCCTCCGGGGACAGGGGGCCAATGAGCAGTTCTTC.

This clonotype has only one observation. The chain has TRBV29-1 and TRBJ2-2; D gene ambiguous. The CDR3 sequence is 13 residues long. Germline V CDR1 and CDR2: SQVTM, ANQGSEA. Between the trimmed V and J ends, which lost 2 bases and 2 bases, there was a span of 6 bases. The CDR3 DNA is TGCAGCGTTGAAAGGCACAACACCGGGGAGCTGTTTTTT. The encoded protein is CSVERHNTGELFF.

The CDR3 region has the DNA TGTGCCAGCAGCTTAGGAGACATCCCTTCCTACGAGCAGTACTTC. Translation: CASSLGDIPSYEQYF. The chain couples TRBV7-9 to TRBJ2-7; D remains unclear. From germline, CDR1 is SEHNR and CDR2 FQNEAQ (reference sequence). The V gene lost 1 base and the J gene lost 1 base, with 11 bases spanning the gap. The CDR3 is 15 amino acids.

The chain carries TRBV5-1 and TRBJ2-2; 13 bases are a match to TRBD2. The CDR3 runs to 18 residues. Trimming at V came to 4 bases and at J to 5 bases, leaving 11 bases not matched to a gene. The germline V gene has CDR1 SGHRS and CDR2 YFSETQ. The CDR3 is CASSTSGTSGMITGELFF. The CDR3 DNA is TGCGCCAGCAGCACTTCCGGGACTAGCGGGATGATAACCGGGGAGCTGTTTTTT.